The present T cell receptor (beta chain) was sequenced within a study of T cells in Graves' hyperthyroidism and ophthalmopathy. Overall study results and limits: Blood also showed most of the thyroid clonotypes that were expanded above 0.001.

This clonotype has a handful of counts. Its antigen is as yet unknown. RNA transcripts served as the template for amplifying TCR beta CDR3 regions. First-round RT-PCR of the TCR CDR3 relied on the HTBI primer set. TCRdb itself ran the multiplex PCR reads through MiXCR, one entry per CDR3 protein. The repertoire holds 500,000 to 700,000 distinct CDR3 sequences, with about a sixth as singletons. Trimming removed 2 bases from V and 9 bases from J; junction bases left unmatched: 4. CDR3 length: 15 amino acids. Germline V gene lookup returns CDR1 SGHDN and CDR2 FVKESK. The specimen sequenced was blood. The TCR sequence derives from a woman in her late teens or twenties with Graves' hyperthyroidism. This rearrangement joins TRBV14 to TRBJ2-1; TRBD2 matches 13 bases. CDR3 region: CASSQLGLAGVEQFF. The CDR3 region has the DNA TGTGCCAGCAGCCAACTCGGACTAGCGGGGGTTGAGCAGTTCTTC. The variable domain in full, completed from reference TRBV14 and TRBJ2-1, reads EAGVTQFPSHSVIEKGQTVTLRCDPISGHDNLYWYRRVMGKEIKFLLHFVKESKQDESGMPNNRFLAERTGGTYSTLKVQPAELEDSGVYFCASSQLGLAGVEQFFGPGTRLTVL.